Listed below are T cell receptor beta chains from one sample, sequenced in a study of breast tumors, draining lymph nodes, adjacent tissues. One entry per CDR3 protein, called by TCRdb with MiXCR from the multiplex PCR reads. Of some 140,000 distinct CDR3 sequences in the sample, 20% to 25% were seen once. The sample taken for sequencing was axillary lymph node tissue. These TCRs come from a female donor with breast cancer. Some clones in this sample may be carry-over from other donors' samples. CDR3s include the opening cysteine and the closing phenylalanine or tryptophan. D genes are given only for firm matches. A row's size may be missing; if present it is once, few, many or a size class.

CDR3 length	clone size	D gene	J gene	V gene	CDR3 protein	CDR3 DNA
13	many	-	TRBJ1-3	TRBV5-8	CASSLSAGNTIYF	TGTGCCAGCAGCTTGTCGGCTGGAAACACCATATATTTT
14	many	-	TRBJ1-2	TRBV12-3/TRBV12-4	CASSLRPAQNGYTF	TGTGCCAGCAGTTTAAGACCAGCTCAGAATGGCTACACCTTC
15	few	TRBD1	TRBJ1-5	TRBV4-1	CASSSTGGLNQPQHF	TGCGCCAGCAGCTCGACAGGGGGTTTGAATCAGCCCCAGCATTTT
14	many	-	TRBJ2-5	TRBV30	CAWSVRGPEETQYF	TGTGCCTGGAGTGTACGTGGTCCGGAAGAGACCCAGTACTTC
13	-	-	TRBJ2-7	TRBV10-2	CASSEVASYEQHF	TGCGCCAGCAGTGAAGTGGCTTCCTACGAGCAGCACTTC
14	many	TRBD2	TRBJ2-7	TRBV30	CAWAWGGSSYEQYF	TGTGCCTGGGCCTGGGGGGGATCATCCTACGAGCAGTACTTC
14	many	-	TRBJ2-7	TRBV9	CASSVETSSYEQYF	TGTGCCAGCAGCGTTGAGACTAGCTCCTACGAGCAGTACTTC
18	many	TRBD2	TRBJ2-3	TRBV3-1	CASSQDRGLAVQGDTQYF	TGTGCCAGCAGCCAAGATCGGGGACTAGCGGTCCAGGGGGATACGCAGTATTTT
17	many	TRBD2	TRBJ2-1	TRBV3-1	CASSQEGSGIRLNEQFF	TGTGCCAGCAGCCAAGAGGGTAGCGGGATCCGGCTAAATGAGCAGTTCTTC
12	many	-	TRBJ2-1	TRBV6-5	CASSGPAYEQFF	TGTGCCAGCAGTGGACCTGCATATGAGCAGTTCTTC
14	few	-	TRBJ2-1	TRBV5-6	CASSYAGNYNEQFF	TGTGCCAGCAGCTATGCCGGGAATTACAATGAGCAGTTCTTC
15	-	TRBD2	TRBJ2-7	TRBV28	CASRSGLAGVYEQYF	TGTGCCAGCAGGTCGGGACTAGCGGGAGTCTACGAGCAGTACTTC
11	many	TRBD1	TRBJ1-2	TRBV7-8	CASSEQGRVTF	TGTGCCAGCAGCGAACAGGGGAGGGTCACCTTC
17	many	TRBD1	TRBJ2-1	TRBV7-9	CASSSALLAGTGNEQFF	TGTGCCAGCAGCTCGGCCCTCCTGGCCGGGACAGGGAATGAGCAGTTCTTC
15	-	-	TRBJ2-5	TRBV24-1	CATSDTRTCGETQYF	TGCGCCACCAGTGACACTCGGACTTGCGGTGAGACCCAGTACTTC
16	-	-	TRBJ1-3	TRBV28	CASTSLRGRSGNTIYF	TGTGCCAGCACGTCCTTACGGGGGCGGAGTGGAAACACCATATATTTT
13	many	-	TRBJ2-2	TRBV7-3	CASSLRNTGELFF	TGTGCCAGCAGCTTAAGGAACACCGGGGAGCTGTTTTTT
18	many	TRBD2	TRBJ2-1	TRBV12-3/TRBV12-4	CASSLFSLAGVVDNEQFF	TGTGCCAGCAGTTTGTTCTCACTAGCGGGAGTGGTTGACAATGAGCAGTTCTTC
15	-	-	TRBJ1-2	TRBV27	CASSLPWIPSYGYTF	TGTGCCAGCAGTCTCCCTTGGATCCCCTCTTATGGCTACACCTTC
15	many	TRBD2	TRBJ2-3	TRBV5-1	CASSRTSASTDTQYF	TGCGCCAGCAGCCGCACTAGCGCGAGCACAGATACGCAGTATTTT
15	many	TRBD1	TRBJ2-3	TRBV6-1	CASRKSQGAEDTQYF	TGTGCCAGCAGGAAGAGTCAGGGGGCCGAAGATACGCAGTATTTT
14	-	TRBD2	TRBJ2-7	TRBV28	CASSPDGGGYEQYF	TGTGCCAGCAGTCCCGACGGGGGGGGCTACGAGCAGTACTTC
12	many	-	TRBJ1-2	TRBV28	CASSFEGYGYTF	TGTGCCAGCTCCTTCGAGGGGTATGGCTACACCTTC
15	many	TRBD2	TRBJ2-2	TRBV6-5	CASGTSTSNTGELFF	TGTGCCAGCGGGACTAGCACTTCGAACACCGGGGAGCTGTTTTTT
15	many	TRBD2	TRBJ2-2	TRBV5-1	CASSSDSGKAGELFF	TGCGCCAGCAGCAGTGATAGCGGGAAGGCCGGGGAGCTGTTTTTT
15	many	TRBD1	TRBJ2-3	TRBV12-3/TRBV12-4	CASSPTTGGANTQYF	TGTGCCAGCAGTCCAACGACAGGGGGCGCAAATACGCAGTATTTT
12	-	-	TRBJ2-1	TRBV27	CASSLNGGEQFF	TGTGCCAGCAGTTTAAACGGGGGTGAGCAGTTCTTC
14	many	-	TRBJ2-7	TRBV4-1	CASSQILGSYEQYF	TGCGCCAGCAGCCAGATACTAGGCTCCTACGAGCAGTACTTC
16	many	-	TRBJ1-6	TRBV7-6	CASSLGARGAHSPLHF	TGTGCCAGCAGCTTAGGCGCCCGGGGGGCTCATTCACCCCTCCACTTT
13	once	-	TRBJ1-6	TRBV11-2	CASSLTGSQPRHF	TGTGCCAGCAGCTTAACAGGGTCCCAGCCCCGGCATTTT
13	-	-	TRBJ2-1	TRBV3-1	CASAAGAWPEQFF	TGTGCCAGCGCCGCGGGGGCCTGGCCGGAGCAGTTCTTC
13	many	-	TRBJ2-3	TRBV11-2	CASSPRQPDTQYF	TGTGCCAGCAGCCCAAGACAGCCAGATACGCAGTATTTT
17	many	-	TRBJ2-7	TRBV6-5	CASSYSYKGGRSYEQYF	TGTGCCAGCAGTTACAGTTACAAGGGCGGACGCTCCTACGAGCAGTACTTC
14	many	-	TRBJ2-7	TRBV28	CASTETGISYEQYF	TGTGCCAGCACGGAGACAGGAATTTCCTACGAGCAGTACTTC
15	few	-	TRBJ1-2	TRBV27	CASSFRPGGNYGYTF	TGTGCCAGCAGTTTCCGTCCAGGCGGTAACTATGGCTACACCTTC
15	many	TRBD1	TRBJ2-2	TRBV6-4	CASITTGGNTGELFF	TGTGCCAGCATCACGACAGGGGGAAACACCGGGGAGCTGTTTTTT
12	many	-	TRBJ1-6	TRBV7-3	CASSSPGSPLHF	TGTGCCAGCAGCTCCCCAGGGTCACCCCTCCACTTT
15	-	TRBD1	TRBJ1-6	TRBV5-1	CASSLQGAGNSPLHF	TGCGCCAGCAGCTTGCAGGGGGCCGGTAATTCACCCCTCCACTTT
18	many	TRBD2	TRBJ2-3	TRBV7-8	CASSLGFGSGRGTDTQYF	TGTGCCAGCAGCTTAGGATTTGGTAGCGGGAGGGGCACAGATACGCAGTATTTT
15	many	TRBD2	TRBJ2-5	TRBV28	CASSLGTSGSGTQYF	TGTGCCAGCAGCCTTGGGACTAGCGGGAGTGGGACCCAGTACTTC
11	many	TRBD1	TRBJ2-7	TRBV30	CAWSVLETGGF	TGTGCCTGGAGTGTACTGGAGACAGGGGGCTTC
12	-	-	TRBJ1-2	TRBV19	CASRGLGGGYTF	TGTGCCAGTAGAGGACTGGGCGGGGGCTACACCTTC
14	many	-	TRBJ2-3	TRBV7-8	CASSSIRQTDTQYF	TGTGCCAGCAGCTCCATTCGACAGACAGATACGCAGTATTTT
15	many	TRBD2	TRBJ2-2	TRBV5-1	CASSSRLAGDGELFF	TGCGCCAGCAGCTCGAGACTAGCGGGAGACGGGGAGCTGTTTTTT
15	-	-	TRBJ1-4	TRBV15	CATGRDGGLGEKLFF	TGCGCCACCGGCAGAGATGGCGGGCTGGGGGAAAAACTGTTTTTT
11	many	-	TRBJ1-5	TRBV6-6	CASSLGQPQHF	TGTGCCAGCAGTTTGGGTCAGCCCCAGCATTTT
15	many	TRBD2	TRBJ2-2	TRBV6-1	CASPRTSGNTGELFF	TGTGCCAGCCCCCGGACTAGCGGGAACACCGGGGAGCTGTTTTTT
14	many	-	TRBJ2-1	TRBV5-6	CASSLFGQRNEQFF	TGTGCCAGCAGCTTGTTCGGGCAAAGGAATGAGCAGTTCTTC
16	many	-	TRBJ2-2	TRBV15	CATSRDGLTNTGELFF	TGTGCCACCAGCAGAGATGGGCTCACGAACACCGGGGAGCTGTTTTTT
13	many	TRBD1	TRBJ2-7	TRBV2	CASRDRGTTVQYF	TGTGCCAGCAGAGACAGGGGGACTACGGTGCAGTACTTC
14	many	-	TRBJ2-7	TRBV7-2	CASSVQGPSYEQYF	TGTGCCAGCAGCGTTCAGGGGCCATCCTACGAGCAGTACTTC